Below, one T cell receptor (beta chain) is given with its context. In this sample, this clone turned up a few times. There is no known antigen for this receptor. No qualities accompany the bases; no much larger clone lies one base away. The data stem from a study of T cells in narcolepsy listed by TCRdb under 2018. Some background on the complete study: Patients with narcolepsy type 1 or type 2 (NT1, NT2) were enrolled in the study together with healthy control donors. The study used TCR Vbeta sequencing to track clonotypes in blood and CSF while looking for autoreactive T cells in narcolepsy patients that target self-antigens of hypocretin neurons (hypocretin, TRIB2). General study outcomes and caveats: Patients and controls had comparable numbers of sequenced blood memory CD4+ clonotypes, averaging about 37,000 and 33,000, respectively. Some blood memory CD4+ repertoires from patients and controls contained no sequences matching autoreactive T cell clones. Plots comparing CSF and blood CD4+ T cell clonotypes from the same patient highlighted HCRT-specific and TRIB2-specific autoreactive clonotypes. According to the report, autoreactive clonotypes were detected serially in the blood of the same patients and of different patients, but not in healthy controls.

The method was the immunoSEQ multiplex PCR assay. Imported from immuneACCESS, the table was reduced by TCRdb to in-frame sequences with V and J called. These copies leave out some clones; in studies compared against another copy, an unresolved V gene accounts for under half, and the cause of the remainder is not known. A total of tens of thousands of clones appear in this sample, roughly 77% of them only once. Around 0.99% of the sample lies in the top ten. At the junction V is shortened by 0 bases and J by 6 bases; bases outside the gene matches: 3. The CDR3 measures 15 amino acids from cysteine to phenylalanine. Only the CDR3 portion is preserved as DNA: 45 bases, with reading frame beginning at the first base. In the germline V gene, CDR1 corresponds to SNHLY and CDR2 to FYNNEI. For TCR Vbeta sequencing, memory CD4+ T cells were sorted ex vivo from the peripheral blood of narcolepsy patients and healthy controls.

The sequencing sample was made of memory (CD45RA-) CD4+ T cells from blood. Explained via the paper, the cell subset or site label denotes: memory T cells sorted ex vivo from peripheral blood. This sequence uses TRBV2 and TRBJ1-1, and 11 junction bases match TRBD1. The origin of this receptor is a human donor in good health. CDR3 loop: CASSEADRGRPEAFF. In nucleotide form, the sequence is TGTGCCAGCAGTGAAGCGGACAGGGGGCGACCTGAAGCTTTCTTT. With the rest looked up from the reference TRBV2 and TRBJ1-1 genes rather than sequenced, the full variable domain is EPEVTQTPSHQVTQMGQEVILRCVPISNHLYFYWYRQILGQKVEFLVSFYNNEISEKSEIFDDQFSVERPDGSNFTLKIRSTKLEDSAMYFCASSEADRGRPEAFFGQGTRLTVV.